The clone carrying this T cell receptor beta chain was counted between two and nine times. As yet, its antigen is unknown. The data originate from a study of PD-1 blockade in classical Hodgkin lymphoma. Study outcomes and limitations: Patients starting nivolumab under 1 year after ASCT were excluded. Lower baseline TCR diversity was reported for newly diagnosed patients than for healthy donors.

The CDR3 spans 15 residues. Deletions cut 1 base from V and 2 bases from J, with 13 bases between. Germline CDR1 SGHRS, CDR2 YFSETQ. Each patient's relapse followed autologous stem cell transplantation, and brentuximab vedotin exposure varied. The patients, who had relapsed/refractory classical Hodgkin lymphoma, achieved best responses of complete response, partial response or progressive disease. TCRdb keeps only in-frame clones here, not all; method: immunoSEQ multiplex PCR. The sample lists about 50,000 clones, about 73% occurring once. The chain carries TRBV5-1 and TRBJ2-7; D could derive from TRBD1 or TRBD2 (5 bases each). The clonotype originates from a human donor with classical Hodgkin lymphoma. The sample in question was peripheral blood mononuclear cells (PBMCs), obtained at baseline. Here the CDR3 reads CASSLNPRGPYEQYF. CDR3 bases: TGCGCCAGCAGCTTGAACCCCCGGGGCCCCTACGAGCAGTACTTC.